This T cell receptor beta chain derives from a study of cytomegalovirus exposure and HLA in healthy donors. Overall study findings and caveats: In a later analysis, 17,000 or so TCR beta sequences were associated with HLA alleles at 0.05 false discovery rate.

Worth noting for this clone: Its antigen is not identified.

Healthy individuals who donated bone marrow served as the donors. This PCR relied on a set of 60 Vbeta primers and 13 Jbeta primers. Assay used: immunoSEQ multiplex PCR; TCRdb lists only in-frame clones, some missing. The data contain 94,000 or so clones, 70% to 80% of them singletons. The sequencing sample was made of PBMCs. This receptor was taken from a man between 60 and 75 years old in good health and CMV-seronegative.

The CDR3 loop reads CATSRDQGQYEQYF. CDR3 nucleotide sequence: TGTGCCACCAGCAGAGATCAGGGTCAATACGAGCAGTACTTC. This chain links TRBV15 with TRBJ2-7, with D perhaps matching TRBD1 (5 bases). Trimming left V 0 bases short and J 4 bases short, with 10 bases between. CDR3 length equals 14 residues. Germline CDR1 is LNHNV and CDR2 is YYDKDF (reference sequence).